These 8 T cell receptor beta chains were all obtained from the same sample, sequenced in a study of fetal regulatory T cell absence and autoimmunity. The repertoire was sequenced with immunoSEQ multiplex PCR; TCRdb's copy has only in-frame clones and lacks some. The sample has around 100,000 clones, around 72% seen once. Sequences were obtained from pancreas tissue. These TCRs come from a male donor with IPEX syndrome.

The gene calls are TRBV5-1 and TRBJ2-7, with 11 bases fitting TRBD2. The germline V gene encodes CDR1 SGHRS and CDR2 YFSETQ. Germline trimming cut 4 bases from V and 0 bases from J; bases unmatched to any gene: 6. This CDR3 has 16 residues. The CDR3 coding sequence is TGCGCCAGCAGCCCTCGACTAGCGGGGAGCTCCTACGAGCAGTACTTC. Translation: CASSPRLAGSSYEQYF.

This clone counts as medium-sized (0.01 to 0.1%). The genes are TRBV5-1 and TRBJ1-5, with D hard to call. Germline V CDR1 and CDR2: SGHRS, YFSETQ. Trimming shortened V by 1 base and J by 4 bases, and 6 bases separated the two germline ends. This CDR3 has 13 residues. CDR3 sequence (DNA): TGCGCCAGCAGCTTGCGGGAAAATCAGCCCCAGCATTTT. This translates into CASSLRENQPQHF.

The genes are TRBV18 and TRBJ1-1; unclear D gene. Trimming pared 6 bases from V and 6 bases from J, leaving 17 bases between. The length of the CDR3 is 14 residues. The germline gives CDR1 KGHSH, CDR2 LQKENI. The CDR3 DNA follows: TGTGCCAGCTCCCACAGAATCCGATTTTCTGAAGCTTTCTTT. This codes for CASSHRIRFSEAFF. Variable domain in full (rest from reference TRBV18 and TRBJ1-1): NAGVMQNPRHLVRRRGQEARLRCSPMKGHSHVYWYRQLPEEGLKFMVYLQKENIIDESGMPKERFSAEFPKEGPSILRIQQVVRGDSAAYFCASSHRIRFSEAFFGQGTRLTVV.

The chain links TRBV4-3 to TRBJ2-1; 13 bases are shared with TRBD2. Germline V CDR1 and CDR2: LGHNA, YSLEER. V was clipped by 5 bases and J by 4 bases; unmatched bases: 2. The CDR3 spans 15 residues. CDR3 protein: CASSGTSGEYNEQFF. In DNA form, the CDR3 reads TGCGCCAGCAGCGGGACTAGCGGGGAGTACAATGAGCAGTTCTTC.

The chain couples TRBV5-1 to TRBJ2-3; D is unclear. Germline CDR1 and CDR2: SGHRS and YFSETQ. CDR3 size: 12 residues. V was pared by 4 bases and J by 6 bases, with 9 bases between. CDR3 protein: CASSQEGDTQYF. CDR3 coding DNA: TGCGCCAGCAGCCAGGAAGGGGATACGCAGTATTTT.

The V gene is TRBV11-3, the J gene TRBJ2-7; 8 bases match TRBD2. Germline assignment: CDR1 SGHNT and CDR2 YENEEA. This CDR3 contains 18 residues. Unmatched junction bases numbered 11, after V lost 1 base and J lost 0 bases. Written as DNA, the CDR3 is TGTGCCAGCAGCTTAGTGGTGACGGGGGGGCCTAGCTCCTACGAGCAGTACTTC. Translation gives CASSLVVTGGPSSYEQYF.

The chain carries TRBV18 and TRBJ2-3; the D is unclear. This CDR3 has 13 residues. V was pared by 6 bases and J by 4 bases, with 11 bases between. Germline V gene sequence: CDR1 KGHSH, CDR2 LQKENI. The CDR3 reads CASSFRRPDTQYF. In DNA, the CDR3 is TGTGCCAGCTCTTTCCGCCGTCCAGATACGCAGTATTTT.

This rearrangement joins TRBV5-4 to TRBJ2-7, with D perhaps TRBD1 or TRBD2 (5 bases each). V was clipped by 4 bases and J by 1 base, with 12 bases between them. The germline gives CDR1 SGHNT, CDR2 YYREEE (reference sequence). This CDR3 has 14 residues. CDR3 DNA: TGTGCCAGCAGCCCGGGACGCCCTTCCTACGAGCAGTACTTC. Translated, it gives CASSPGRPSYEQYF.